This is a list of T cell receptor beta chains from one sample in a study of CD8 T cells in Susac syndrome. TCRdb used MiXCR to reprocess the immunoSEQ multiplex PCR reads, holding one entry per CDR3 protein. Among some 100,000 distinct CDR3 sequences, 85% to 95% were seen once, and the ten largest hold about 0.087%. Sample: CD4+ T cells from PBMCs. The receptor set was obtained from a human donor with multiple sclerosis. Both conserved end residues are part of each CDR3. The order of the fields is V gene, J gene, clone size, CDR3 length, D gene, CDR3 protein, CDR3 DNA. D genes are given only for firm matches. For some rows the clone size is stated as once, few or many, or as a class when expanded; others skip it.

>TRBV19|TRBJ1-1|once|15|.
CASSIDWDANTEAFF
TGTGCCAGTAGTATAGATTGGGACGCGAACACTGAAGCTTTCTTT
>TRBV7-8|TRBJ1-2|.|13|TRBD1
CASRGGGTGGYTF
TGTGCCAGCAGAGGAGGTGGGACAGGAGGCTACACCTTC
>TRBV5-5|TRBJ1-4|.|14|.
CASSWREVNEKLFF
TGTGCCAGCAGCTGGAGGGAGGTAAACGAAAAACTGTTTTTT
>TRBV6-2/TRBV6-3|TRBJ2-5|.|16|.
CASSYPQEGRRETQYF
TGTGCCAGCAGTTACCCTCAGGAAGGTAGAAGAGAGACCCAGTACTTC
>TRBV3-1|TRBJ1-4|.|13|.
CASSQDRDEKLFF
TGTGCCAGCAGCCAAGATCGGGATGAAAAACTGTTTTTT
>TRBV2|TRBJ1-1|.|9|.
CASGRGAFF
TGTGCCAGCGGGCGGGGAGCTTTCTTT
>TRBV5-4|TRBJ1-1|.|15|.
CASSLPGALNTEAFF
TGTGCCAGCAGCTTGCCAGGGGCCTTGAACACTGAAGCTTTCTTT
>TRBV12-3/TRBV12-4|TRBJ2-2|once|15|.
CASSSPGGQTGELFF
TGTGCCAGCAGTTCCCCCGGGGGACAGACCGGGGAGCTGTTTTTT
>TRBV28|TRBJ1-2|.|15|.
CASSEEEPLSYGYTF
TGTGCCAGCAGCGAGGAGGAGCCGCTTTCCTATGGCTACACCTTC
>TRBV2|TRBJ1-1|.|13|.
CASTEADPTEAFF
TGTGCCAGCACTGAGGCCGATCCGACCGAAGCTTTCTTT
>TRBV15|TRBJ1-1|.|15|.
CATSPRAVQNTEAFF
TGTGCCACCAGCCCAAGAGCCGTTCAGAACACTGAAGCTTTCTTT
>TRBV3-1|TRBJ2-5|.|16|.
CASSPTLRGQGETQYF
TGTGCCAGCAGCCCGACTTTGCGGGGGCAGGGAGAGACCCAGTACTTC
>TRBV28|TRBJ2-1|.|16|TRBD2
CASSLISGISYNEQFF
TGTGCCAGCAGTTTAATTAGCGGGATCTCCTACAATGAGCAGTTCTTC
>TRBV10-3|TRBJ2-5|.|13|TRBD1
CAMGQNLQETQYF
TGTGCCATGGGACAGAACCTCCAAGAGACCCAGTACTTC
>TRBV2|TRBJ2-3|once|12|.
CASSSATDTQYF
TGTGCCAGCAGTTCGGCAACAGATACGCAGTATTTT
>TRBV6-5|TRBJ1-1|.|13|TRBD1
CASSYLQGTEAFF
TGTGCCAGCAGTTACCTACAGGGGACTGAAGCTTTCTTT
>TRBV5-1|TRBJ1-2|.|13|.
CASSPQEDYGYTF
TGCGCCAGCAGCCCCCAGGAGGACTATGGCTACACCTTC
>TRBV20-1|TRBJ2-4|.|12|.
CSARDNYRIQYF
TGCAGTGCTAGAGATAATTACAGGATTCAGTACTTC
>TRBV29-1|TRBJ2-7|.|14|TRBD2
CSVRIASGPYEQYF
TGCAGCGTTAGGATCGCTAGCGGACCCTACGAGCAGTACTTC
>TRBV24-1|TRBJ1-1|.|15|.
CATSSQSPADTEAFF
TGTGCCACCAGTTCACAGAGTCCAGCCGACACTGAAGCTTTCTTT
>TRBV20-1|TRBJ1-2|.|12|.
CSAKDRNYGYTF
TGCAGTGCAAAGGACAGAAACTATGGCTACACCTTC
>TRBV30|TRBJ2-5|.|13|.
CAWSVDHRETQYF
TGTGCCTGGAGTGTAGACCACCGAGAGACCCAGTACTTC
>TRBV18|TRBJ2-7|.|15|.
CASSSGILGRNEQYF
TGTGCCAGCTCTTCCGGAATCCTCGGTAGGAACGAGCAGTACTTC
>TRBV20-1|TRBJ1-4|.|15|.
CSALEAGGTNEKLFF
TGCAGTGCGTTAGAGGCGGGCGGAACTAATGAAAAACTGTTTTTT
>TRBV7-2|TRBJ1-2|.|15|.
CASSLQGPLNYGYTF
TGTGCCAGCAGCTTACAAGGACCCCTTAACTATGGCTACACCTTC
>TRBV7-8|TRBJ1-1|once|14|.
CASSFRGRHTEAFF
TGTGCCAGCAGCTTTCGGGGGCGTCACACTGAAGCTTTCTTT
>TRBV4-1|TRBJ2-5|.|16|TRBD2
CASSQDEGTRQETQYF
TGCGCCAGCAGCCAAGACGAAGGGACTAGGCAAGAGACCCAGTACTTC
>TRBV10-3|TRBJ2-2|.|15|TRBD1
CAISEPGQGTGELFF
TGTGCCATCAGTGAGCCGGGACAGGGGACCGGGGAGCTGTTTTTT
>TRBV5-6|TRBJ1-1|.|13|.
CASSLYWDTEAFF
TGTGCCAGCAGCTTGTACTGGGACACTGAAGCTTTCTTT
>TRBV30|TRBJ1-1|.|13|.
CAWNRLMNTEAFF
TGTGCCTGGAACCGCCTGATGAACACTGAAGCTTTCTTT
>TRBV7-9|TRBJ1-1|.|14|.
CASSEGHQNTEAFF
TGTGCCAGCAGCGAGGGACATCAGAACACTGAAGCTTTCTTT
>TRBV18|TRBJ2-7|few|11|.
CASSGQYEQYF
TGTGCCAGCTCTGGTCAGTACGAGCAGTACTTC
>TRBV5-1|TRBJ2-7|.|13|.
CASSLGLGAEQYF
TGCGCCAGCAGCTTGGGTCTGGGAGCCGAGCAGTACTTC
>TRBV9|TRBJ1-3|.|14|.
CASSPSLRGNTIYF
TGTGCCAGCAGCCCTTCCTTGAGAGGAAACACCATATATTTT
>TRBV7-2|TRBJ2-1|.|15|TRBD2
CASTRGLAGYNEQFF
TGTGCCAGCACCCGGGGACTAGCGGGCTACAATGAGCAGTTCTTC
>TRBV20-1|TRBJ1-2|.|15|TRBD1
CSATTLRQGAGGYTF
TGCAGTGCTACAACACTGCGACAGGGGGCGGGTGGCTACACCTTC
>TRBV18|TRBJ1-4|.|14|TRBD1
CASSPGTANEKLFF
TGTGCCAGCTCACCAGGGACAGCTAATGAAAAACTGTTTTTT
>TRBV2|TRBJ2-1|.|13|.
CASSGGGGGEQFF
TGTGCCAGCTCTGGCGGCGGTGGGGGCGAGCAGTTCTTC
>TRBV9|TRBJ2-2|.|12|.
CASNRRVGELFF
TGTGCCAGCAACCGACGGGTCGGGGAGCTGTTTTTT
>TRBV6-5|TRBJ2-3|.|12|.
CASSSLGYTQYF
TGTGCCAGCAGTTCTCTGGGATATACGCAGTATTTT
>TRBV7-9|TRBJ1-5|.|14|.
CASSWGHSNQPQHF
TGTGCCAGCAGCTGGGGACATAGCAATCAGCCCCAGCATTTT
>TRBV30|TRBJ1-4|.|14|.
CAWTLGVSGEKLFF
TGTGCCTGGACCCTCGGAGTATCAGGCGAAAAACTGTTTTTT
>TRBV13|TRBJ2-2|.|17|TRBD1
CASSHKARTGNTGELFF
TGTGCCAGCAGCCACAAGGCGAGGACAGGGAACACCGGGGAGCTGTTTTTT
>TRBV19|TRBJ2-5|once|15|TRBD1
CASSEPGQGDKTQYF
TGTGCCAGTAGTGAACCGGGACAGGGTGATAAGACCCAGTACTTC
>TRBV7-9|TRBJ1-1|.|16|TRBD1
CASSLAGGGGNTEAFF
TGTGCCAGCAGCTTAGCAGGGGGCGGGGGGAACACTGAAGCTTTCTTT
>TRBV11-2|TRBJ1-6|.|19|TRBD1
CASSREVPRGTGGSSPLHF
TGTGCCAGCAGCCGCGAAGTACCCCGGGGCACAGGGGGCTCTTCACCCCTCCACTTT
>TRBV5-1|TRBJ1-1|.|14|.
CASSSRQENTEAFF
TGCGCCAGCAGCAGCCGACAGGAGAACACTGAAGCTTTCTTT
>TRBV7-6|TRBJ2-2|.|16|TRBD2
CASRRSGGGNTGELFF
TGTGCCAGCAGGCGTAGCGGGGGGGGAAACACCGGGGAGCTGTTTTTT
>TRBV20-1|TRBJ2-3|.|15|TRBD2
CSAELAGQGTDTQYF
TGCAGTGCGGAACTAGCGGGGCAGGGCACAGATACGCAGTATTTT
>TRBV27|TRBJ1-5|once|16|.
CASMTTWAYSNQPQHF
TGTGCCAGCATGACGACGTGGGCATATAGCAATCAGCCCCAGCATTTT
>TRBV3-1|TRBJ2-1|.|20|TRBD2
CASSQDTGTSGRRTYNEQFF
TGTGCCAGCAGCCAGGATACCGGGACTAGCGGGCGCCGCACCTACAATGAGCAGTTCTTC
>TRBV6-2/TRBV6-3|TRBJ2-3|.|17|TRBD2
CASSYYSVRGGSDTQYF
TGTGCCAGCAGTTACTACAGCGTGCGGGGGGGGTCAGATACGCAGTATTTT
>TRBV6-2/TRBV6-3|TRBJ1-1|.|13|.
CASSYTGTAGAFF
TGTGCCAGCAGTTACACAGGGACCGCCGGGGCTTTCTTT
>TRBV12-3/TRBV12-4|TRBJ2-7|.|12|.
CASSSDTREQYF
TGTGCCAGCAGCTCGGACACCAGGGAGCAGTACTTC